Following are 26 T cell receptor beta chains from one sample sequenced in a study of blood T cell repertoires in COVID-19 (TCRdb year 2020). Libraries were built with the immunoSEQ multiplex PCR assay. This immuneACCESS table, as held by TCRdb, lists in-frame sequences with V and J called but not all clones. Of the missing ones, under half trace to an unresolved V gene in checked studies; the others have no known cause. Present in this sample are 150,000 or so clones, about 86% of which were seen just once. The biggest ten clones account for about 31% of the sample. Sequenced: peripheral blood. Receptors were obtained from a woman aged 55 to 70 with acute or convalescent COVID-19.

This chain joins TRBV5-1 and TRBJ1-6; tentative D call: TRBD1 (6 bases). Looked up from germline, CDR1 is SGHRS and CDR2 is YFSETQ. The CDR3 contains 16 residues. The V end lost 0 bases, the J end lost 7 bases, and 14 bases lay between the germline ends. CDR3 sequence reads: CASSLAPGQKNSPLHF. CDR3 DNA sequence: TGCGCCAGCAGCTTGGCACCGGGACAAAAAAATTCACCCCTCCACTTT.

Details on this clone: Mismatch with germline at one junction end may stem from a read error. J is TRBJ2-2 and V is TRBV2; a weak D match, TRBD2 (7 bases). The CDR3 totals 15 residues. Germline V lookup: CDR1 SNHLY, CDR2 FYNNEI. The CDR3 region is CARSAEGGHTGELFF. In DNA form, the CDR3 reads TGTGCCCGCAGTGCGGAGGGGGGGCATACCGGGGAGCTGTTTTTT.

The chain links TRBV13 to TRBJ2-1, with TRBD1 as a possible D gene (5 bases). Germline values: CDR1 PRHDT, CDR2 FYEKMQ (reference sequence). V dropped 0 bases and J dropped 6 bases, with 12 bases sitting between them. The CDR3 has 15 residues. CDR3 nucleotide sequence: TGTGCCAGCAGCTTAGGCGGGCAGGGCCCCAATGAGCAGTTCTTC. Residues: CASSLGGQGPNEQFF.

The chain recombines TRBV10-1 with TRBJ1-6; D is undetermined. The CDR3 length is 13 residues. The ends were cut back, 6 bases at V and 8 bases at J, with 11 bases in the middle. Germline CDR1 reads WNHNN; CDR2 reads SYGVQD (reference sequence). CDR3 loop: CASSDGPYSPLHF. In DNA form, the CDR3 reads TGCGCCAGCAGCGATGGGCCCTATTCACCCCTCCACTTT.

This chain joins TRBV27 and TRBJ2-7; TRBD1 agrees at 8 bases. The length of the CDR3 is 14 residues. Germline V gene lookup returns CDR1 MNHEY and CDR2 SMNVEV (reference sequence). J gave up 0 bases and V 8 bases, and 6 bases lay outside the gene matches. The CDR3 protein is CASRDRLSSYEQYF. The DNA for the CDR3 is TGTGCCAGCCGGGACAGGCTGAGCTCCTACGAGCAGTACTTC.

The CDR3 DNA reads TGTGCCAGCAGCCAATCCTTTTCTTGGGTCACCCGGAGCGAGCAGTACTTC. This gives the protein CASSQSFSWVTRSEQYF. This chain joins TRBV3-1 (or the pseudogene TRBV3-2) and TRBJ2-7; D not certain. The CDR3 sequence is 17 residues long. Trimming left V 2 bases short and J 6 bases short, with 23 bases between. Per germline, CDR1 LGHDT and CDR2 YNNKEL (reference sequence).

The chain couples TRBV6-2 or TRBV6-3 to TRBJ2-1, with 14 bases aligning to TRBD2. The CDR3 totals 16 residues. The germline V gene has CDR1 MNHEY and CDR2 SVGEGT. The CDR3 coding sequence is TGTGCTAGTAGCGGGACTAGCGGGAGCTCCTACAATGAGCAGTTCTTC. Its translation is CASSGTSGSSYNEQFF.

The chain employs TRBV28 and TRBJ1-6; 7 bases line up with TRBD1. This CDR3 comprises 16 residues. Trimming took 1 base from V and 9 from J; bases not matched to a gene: 9. Germline V gene sequence: CDR1 MDHEN, CDR2 SYDVKM. CDR3 loop: CASSLFGRDRASPLHF. CDR3 nucleotides: TGTGCCAGCAGTTTATTCGGTCGTGACAGGGCTTCACCCCTCCACTTT. Full variable domain (outside the CDR3, taken from reference TRBV28 and TRBJ1-6): DVKVTQSSRYLVKRTGEKVFLECVQDMDHENMFWYRQDPGLGLRLIYFSYDVKMKEKGDIPEGYSVSREKKERFSLILESASTNQTSMYLCASSLFGRDRASPLHFGNGTRLTVT.

The V gene is TRBV5-1, the J gene TRBJ2-7, with TRBD1 as a possible D gene (6 bases). This CDR3 contains 15 residues. Germline loops: CDR1 SGHRS, CDR2 YFSETQ. V lost 5 bases and J lost 0, with 15 bases in between. The CDR3 spells CASSFEQGDSYEQYF. Written as DNA, the CDR3 is TGCGCCAGCAGTTTCGAACAGGGAGACTCCTACGAGCAGTACTTC.

This chain uses TRBV19 with TRBJ1-4; D perhaps matches TRBD1 (5 bases). V lost 10 bases and J lost 4, with 16 bases in between. CDR3 size: 14 residues. CDR1 and CDR2 (germline): LNHDA, SQIVND (reference sequence). The CDR3 sequence: CAKDGRGGNEKLFF. The CDR3 bases are TGTGCCAAAGACGGGCGGGGGGGTAATGAAAAACTGTTTTTT.

This clone is a singleton in its sample. The rearrangement joins TRBV19 to TRBJ1-4, with D perhaps TRBD1 (5 bases). V lost 5 bases and J 1 base, leaving 8 bases between the germline ends. The length of the CDR3 is 14 residues. The germline V gene has CDR1 LNHDA and CDR2 SQIVND (reference sequence). The DNA for the CDR3 is TGTGCCAGTAGTCGGGGGATAACTAATGAAAAACTGTTTTTT. Its translation is CASSRGITNEKLFF.

The gene calls are TRBV18 and TRBJ1-3; D is possibly TRBD1 (6 bases). Germline V lookup: CDR1 KGHSH, CDR2 LQKENI. This CDR3 region has 14 residues. Trimming removed 3 bases from V and 4 bases from J, with 10 bases in between. The CDR3 bases are TGTGCCAGCTCACCGGACAGACTAGGAAACACCATATATTTT. It specifies CASSPDRLGNTIYF.

This clone was counted only a few times. V gene TRBV19 combines with J gene TRBJ1-2; unclear D gene. The V and J ends lost 5 bases and 2 bases respectively, with 12 bases between them. The CDR3 spans 14 residues. Germline loops: CDR1 LNHDA, CDR2 SQIVND (reference sequence). Here the CDR3 DNA reads TGTGCCAGTAGTTCTCGGACGGGGAACTATGGCTACACCTTC. Translation gives CASSSRTGNYGYTF.

The gene calls are TRBV3-1 (or the pseudogene TRBV3-2) and TRBJ2-4; no definite D call. This CDR3 comprises 13 residues. The germline V and J ends were trimmed by 4 bases and 15 bases, with 19 bases remaining between them. The germline V gene encodes CDR1 LGHDT and CDR2 YNNKEL (reference sequence). CDR3 loop: CASSRGFLAGLYF. Here the CDR3 DNA reads TGTGCCAGCAGCCGAGGATTCTTGGCTGGTCTGTACTTC.

V usage is TRBV6-4 and J usage is TRBJ2-7; 11 positions agree with TRBD1. The length of the CDR3 is 15 residues. Germline V gene data show CDR1 as MRHNA and CDR2 as SNTAGT. The J segment lost 5 bases and the V segment lost 4 bases, leaving 7 bases of the junction unmatched. The CDR3 DNA is TGTGCCAGCAGTGCCCCGGACAGGGGGCTTGACGAGCAGTACGTC. Protein sequence: CASSAPDRGLDEQYV.

This clone came up a few times. V and J are TRBV19 and TRBJ1-1, with 7 bases matching TRBD1. Germline loops: CDR1 LNHDA, CDR2 SQIVND (reference sequence). This CDR3 spans 15 amino acids. With 1 base clipped from V and 3 bases from J, the junction kept 5 bases outside the gene matches. CDR3 residues: CASSIGQGGDTEAFF. Here the CDR3 DNA reads TGTGCCAGTAGTATAGGACAGGGTGGGGACACTGAAGCTTTCTTT.

CDR3 amino acids: CASSYLQGTAGELFF. The CDR3 DNA reads TGTGCCAGCAGTTACTTACAGGGGACCGCCGGGGAGCTGTTTTTT. J is TRBJ2-2 and V is TRBV2; 7 bases map to TRBD1. Trimming took 5 bases from V and 6 from J; bases not matched to a gene: 9. The CDR3 length is 15 residues. The germline CDR1 and CDR2 sequences are SNHLY and FYNNEI.

This clone was seen a handful of times. This sample includes further DNA sequences coding for the same CDR3. The chain couples TRBV19 to TRBJ2-5; D is undetermined. The CDR3 contains 14 residues. V was shortened by 3 bases and J by 2 bases, with 10 bases between the two germline ends. Germline assignment: CDR1 LNHDA and CDR2 SQIVND (reference sequence). The chain's CDR3 is CASSIGPGQETQYF. Here the CDR3 DNA reads TGTGCCAGTAGTATTGGTCCAGGACAAGAGACCCAGTACTTC.

The rearrangement links TRBV4-1 to TRBJ1-2; 9 nucleotides line up with TRBD1. Germline values: CDR1 MGHRA, CDR2 YSYEKL. The CDR3 is 15 amino acids. V gave up 10 bases and J gave up 8 bases; unmatched junction bases: 17. CDR3 region: CATTGYYDRGAGYTF. The DNA of the CDR3 is TGCGCCACCACCGGTTACTACGACAGGGGGGCAGGCTACACCTTC.

CDR3 nucleotide sequence: TGCGCCAGCAGTCAAATCGGTCGATGTCGGGACAGAAATGGTGAGCAGTACGTC. It translates to CASSQIGRCRDRNGEQYV. The genes are TRBV23-1 and TRBJ2-7; TRBD1 matches 7 bases. TRBV23-1 is labeled an ORF, and its function is uncertain. This CDR3 has 18 amino acids. Trimming took 2 bases from V and 7 from J; bases not matched to a gene: 20.

J is TRBJ1-1 and V is TRBV7-9; 8 positions agree with TRBD1. The V segment lost 3 bases and the J segment 4 bases; nucleotides outside the gene matches: 10. The CDR3 loop spans 16 amino acids. The germline V gene encodes CDR1 SEHNR and CDR2 FQNEAQ (reference sequence). In nucleotides, the CDR3 is TGTGCCAGCAGCTTGAGGACAGGGACTACGAGCACTGAAGCTTTCTTT. Its translation: CASSLRTGTTSTEAFF. The full variable domain, with the rest looked up from reference TRBV7-9 and TRBJ1-1, is DTGVSQNPRHKITKRGQNVTFRCDPISEHNRLYWYRQTLGQGPEFLTYFQNEAQLEKSRLLSDRFSAERPKGSFSTLEIQRTEQGDSAMYLCASSLRTGTTSTEAFFGQGTRLTVV.

The chain employs TRBV7-9 and TRBJ1-6; a weak D match, TRBD1 (5 bases). Per germline, CDR1 SEHNR and CDR2 FQNEAQ (reference sequence). The CDR3 runs 16 residues. The V end lost 4 bases, the J end lost 4 bases, and 14 bases lay between the germline ends. CDR3 protein: CASSYPRTQYNSPLHF. The CDR3 DNA sequence: TGTGCCAGCAGCTACCCTAGGACACAGTATAATTCACCCCTCCACTTT.

The chain joins TRBV15 to TRBJ1-1; 9 bases align to TRBD1. With V trimmed by 7 bases and J by 6 bases, 9 bases remained unmatched. Germline assignment: CDR1 LNHNV and CDR2 YYDKDF (reference sequence). The length of the CDR3 is 14 residues. The DNA of the CDR3 is TGTGCCACCACCGACAGGGGGGAAGTAGCTGAAGCTTTCTTT. It yields the protein CATTDRGEVAEAFF.

The chain recombines TRBV5-1 with TRBJ2-5; the D is unclear. Germline V gene lookup returns CDR1 SGHRS and CDR2 YFSETQ. Between the trimmed V and J ends, which lost 1 base and 2 bases, there was a span of 6 bases. The CDR3 spans 13 residues. CDR3 nucleotides: TGCGCCAGCAGCTTGCTGTTTCAAGAGACCCAGTACTTC. Translation gives CASSLLFQETQYF.

This clone was seen only once. The chain links TRBV9 to TRBJ2-7; 10 positions agree with TRBD1. The CDR3 contains 13 residues. From germline, CDR1 is SGDLS and CDR2 YYNGEE. V trimming: 2 bases; J trimming: 7 bases; junction bases outside the gene matches: 3. The CDR3 DNA reads TGTGCCAGCAGCGTCGACAGGGGGCTTGAGCAGTACTTC. This sequence encodes CASSVDRGLEQYF.

The gene calls are TRBV28 and TRBJ2-7, with 7 bases aligning to TRBD1. J lost 3 bases, V lost 3 bases, and 11 bases had no gene match. This CDR3 contains 16 residues. Looked up from germline, CDR1 is MDHEN and CDR2 is SYDVKM. In nucleotides, the CDR3 is TGTGCCAGCAGTTTCTATAGGGGGCAAAATCACTACGAGCAGTACGTC. It encodes CASSFYRGQNHYEQYV.